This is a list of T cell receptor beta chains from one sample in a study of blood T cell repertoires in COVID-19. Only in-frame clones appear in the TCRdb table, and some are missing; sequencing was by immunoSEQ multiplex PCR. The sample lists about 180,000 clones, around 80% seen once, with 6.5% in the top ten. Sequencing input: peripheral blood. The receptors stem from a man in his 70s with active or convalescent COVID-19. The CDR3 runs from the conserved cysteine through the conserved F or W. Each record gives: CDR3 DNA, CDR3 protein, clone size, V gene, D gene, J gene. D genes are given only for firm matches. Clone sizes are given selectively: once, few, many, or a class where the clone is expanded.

CDR3 DNA: TGTGCCAGCAGCTTACTAGCGGGGGGATCAGGAGATACGCAGTATTTT
CDR3 protein: CASSLLAGGSGDTQYF
clone size: NA
V gene: TRBV7-2
D gene: TRBD2
J gene: TRBJ2-3

CDR3 DNA: TGTGCCAGCTCACCCTTGAGCGAGACCCGAACAAACACCATATATTTT
CDR3 protein: CASSPLSETRTNTIYF
clone size: once
V gene: TRBV18
D gene: NA
J gene: TRBJ1-3

CDR3 DNA: TGTGCCAGCAGCGTAGCTTATGGGCCTAGCGGCCCCTACAATGAGCAGTTCTTC
CDR3 protein: CASSVAYGPSGPYNEQFF
clone size: NA
V gene: TRBV9
D gene: TRBD2
J gene: TRBJ2-1

CDR3 DNA: TGTGCCAGCAGCTCGGGACAGGGCAGGAACACTGAAGCTTTCTTT
CDR3 protein: CASSSGQGRNTEAFF
clone size: NA
V gene: TRBV7-9
D gene: TRBD1
J gene: TRBJ1-1

CDR3 DNA: TGTGCCAGCAGTTGGGAGGGCGAGCAGTACTTC
CDR3 protein: CASSWEGEQYF
clone size: many
V gene: TRBV2
D gene: TRBD2
J gene: TRBJ2-7

CDR3 DNA: TGTGCCTGGATGACTTGGCAGGATACGCAGTATTTT
CDR3 protein: CAWMTWQDTQYF
clone size: NA
V gene: TRBV30
D gene: NA
J gene: TRBJ2-3

CDR3 DNA: TGTGCCAGCAGCTTGGGGGGAGACATATACAATCAGCCCCAGCATTTT
CDR3 protein: CASSLGGDIYNQPQHF
clone size: NA
V gene: TRBV5-5
D gene: NA
J gene: TRBJ1-5

CDR3 DNA: TGTGCCAGCAGTCCCTCAGGACTAGCGGGAAGAGAGCAGTTCTTC
CDR3 protein: CASSPSGLAGREQFF
clone size: NA
V gene: TRBV6-6
D gene: TRBD2
J gene: TRBJ2-1

CDR3 DNA: TGTGCCAGCAGTTTTGCACCAGGGACAGGGTTGCCAGATACGCAGTATTTT
CDR3 protein: CASSFAPGTGLPDTQYF
clone size: NA
V gene: TRBV27
D gene: TRBD1
J gene: TRBJ2-3

CDR3 DNA: TGTGCCAGCAGCTTCGAGGTTGCGGGTGCCGAGTTCTTC
CDR3 protein: CASSFEVAGAEFF
clone size: NA
V gene: TRBV5-6
D gene: NA
J gene: TRBJ2-1

CDR3 DNA: TGTGCCAGCAGTGACGGACAGGGGAGCGAGCAGTACTTC
CDR3 protein: CASSDGQGSEQYF
clone size: NA
V gene: TRBV6-1
D gene: TRBD1
J gene: TRBJ2-7

CDR3 DNA: TGCGCCAGCAGCTTAGGTACGGCGGCATATGGCTACACCTTC
CDR3 protein: CASSLGTAAYGYTF
clone size: few
V gene: TRBV5-1
D gene: NA
J gene: TRBJ1-2

CDR3 DNA: TGTGCCAGCAGCTTAGAAGGCGGGAGGGCCATAATTATCGATGAGCAGTTCTTC
CDR3 protein: CASSLEGGRAIIIDEQFF
clone size: NA
V gene: TRBV7-9
D gene: TRBD2
J gene: TRBJ2-1

CDR3 DNA: TGTGCCAGCAGTATTTGGCTTAACACCGGGGAGCTGTTTTTT
CDR3 protein: CASSIWLNTGELFF
clone size: NA
V gene: TRBV6-4
D gene: NA
J gene: TRBJ2-2

CDR3 DNA: TGTGCCAGCTCACAGGGGATGAACACTGAAGCTTTCTTT
CDR3 protein: CASSQGMNTEAFF
clone size: NA
V gene: TRBV18
D gene: NA
J gene: TRBJ1-1

CDR3 DNA: TGCGCCAGCAGCGCTCTCGCGTCCACAGATACGCAGTATTTT
CDR3 protein: CASSALASTDTQYF
clone size: NA
V gene: TRBV5-1
D gene: NA
J gene: TRBJ2-3

CDR3 DNA: TGTGCCTGGAGCGCACAGGGAATCGGGGAGCTGTTTTTT
CDR3 protein: CAWSAQGIGELFF
clone size: NA
V gene: TRBV30
D gene: NA
J gene: TRBJ2-2

CDR3 DNA: TGTGCCAGCAGCACCGGCGGCTCCTATAATTCACCCCTCCACTTT
CDR3 protein: CASSTGGSYNSPLHF
clone size: NA
V gene: TRBV13
D gene: NA
J gene: TRBJ1-6

CDR3 DNA: TGTGCCAGCAGCTTGAACGAGGGCCTTAGCGGCTACACCTTC
CDR3 protein: CASSLNEGLSGYTF
clone size: NA
V gene: TRBV5-5
D gene: NA
J gene: TRBJ1-2

CDR3 DNA: TGTGCCAGCAGTTCAGACAGGGTTGAAGCTTTCTTT
CDR3 protein: CASSSDRVEAFF
clone size: NA
V gene: TRBV6-2/TRBV6-3
D gene: TRBD1
J gene: TRBJ1-1

CDR3 DNA: TGTGCCAGCAGCTTACAGGGGGCCTCAGTAAATTCACCCCTCCACTTT
CDR3 protein: CASSLQGASVNSPLHF
clone size: NA
V gene: TRBV7-6
D gene: TRBD1
J gene: TRBJ1-6

CDR3 DNA: TGTGCCACCAGCAGAGAAAAGTCTAGCGGGTCCTACGAGCAGTACTTC
CDR3 protein: CATSREKSSGSYEQYF
clone size: NA
V gene: TRBV15
D gene: TRBD2
J gene: TRBJ2-7

CDR3 DNA: TGTGCCAGCAGCCAAGATCCCCGACAGGGGATAGGTTCACCCCTCCACTTT
CDR3 protein: CASSQDPRQGIGSPLHF
clone size: once
V gene: TRBV3-1/TRBV3-2
D gene: TRBD1
J gene: TRBJ1-6

CDR3 DNA: TGCAGCGTTGGATCCCCAGTCTATGGCTACACCTTC
CDR3 protein: CSVGSPVYGYTF
clone size: NA
V gene: TRBV29-1
D gene: NA
J gene: TRBJ1-2

CDR3 DNA: TGTGCCAGCAGTGTAGGGGCAGCTAATAATTCACCCCTCCACTTT
CDR3 protein: CASSVGAANNSPLHF
clone size: NA
V gene: TRBV7-9
D gene: NA
J gene: TRBJ1-6

CDR3 DNA: TGTGCCAGCAGCGCCGAATATGGCGGGGGGATCTACGAGCAGTACTTC
CDR3 protein: CASSAEYGGGIYEQYF
clone size: once
V gene: TRBV9
D gene: TRBD2
J gene: TRBJ2-7

CDR3 DNA: TGTGCCAGCAGCCAGCAACAGGCTGTGGAGACCCAGTACTTC
CDR3 protein: CASSQQQAVETQYF
clone size: NA
V gene: TRBV5-6
D gene: NA
J gene: TRBJ2-5